This T cell receptor beta chain was sequenced for a study of blood T cells in healthy people across ages. Points from the study as a whole: Significant beta diversity loss was already apparent by age roughly 38, declining roughly linearly.

Worth noting for this clonotype: The antigen is unknown.

Primers used in a second PCR of about 7 to 12 cycles were a sample-barcoded 5' primer and a J-beta primer mix. Using its own MiXCR run on the 5' RACE reads, TCRdb lists one record per CDR3 protein. The sample shows about 1.7 million distinct CDR3 sequences, roughly 27% of them seen only once. This CDR3 comprises 14 residues. V was shortened by 6 bases and J by 0 bases, with 14 bases between the two germline ends. The germline CDR1 and CDR2 sequences are DFQATT and SNEGSKA (reference sequence). This clonotype was sampled from a woman aged 25 to 39 in good health. This sequence joins TRBV20-1 and TRBJ1-2; D not certain. Sequences were obtained from blood. The CDR3 DNA follows: TGCAGTGCCTCTGTCCCACTGACTAACTATGGCTACACCTTC. Translation gives CSASVPLTNYGYTF.